The T cell receptor beta chain described here comes from a study of cytomegalovirus exposure and HLA in healthy donors. Overall study: In a previous analysis, about 100 million unique TCR beta sequences were found from 150 million to 200 million T cells. Study results and limitations: After further analysis at a later stage, 16,951 TCR beta sequences were associated with HLA alleles at 0.05 false discovery rate. Looking again later, the authors saw that most CMV-associated TCR beta chains seemed HLA-restricted. As confirmed in vitro, three CMV-associated chains were specific for CMV antigens.

This clone was counted between two and nine times. Its antigen is not known. The same CDR3 is also encoded by other DNA sequences in this sample. The CDR3 length is 16 residues. CDR1 and CDR2 from the germline V gene are LGHNA and YSLEER. V shed 0 bases and J shed 4 bases, with 13 bases lying between them. In the PCR, 60 Vbeta and 13 Jbeta primers were used. Clones were read by immunoSEQ multiplex PCR, and TCRdb kept only the in-frame ones, dropping some. The sample records 120,000 to 150,000 clones, about a tenth being singletons. The source material was PBMCs. The TCR sequence derives from a male donor in good health and CMV-seronegative. The chain has TRBV4-3 and TRBJ2-1, with D possibly being TRBD1 (7 bases). DNA for the CDR3: TGCGCCAGCAGCCAAGATAGAGCAGGGGGGTACAATGAGCAGTTCTTC. It yields the protein CASSQDRAGGYNEQFF.